Below are 24 T cell receptor beta chains sequenced from a single sample in a study of cytomegalovirus exposure and HLA in healthy donors. A multiplex PCR was run with 60 Vbeta primers and 13 Jbeta primers. Method: immunoSEQ multiplex PCR; TCRdb's copy keeps in-frame clones and lacks some. The table lists 100,000 to 150,000 clones, roughly 18% of them singletons, with approximately 2.9% in the top ten. Specimen: PBMCs. The receptors were gathered from a female donor in good health and CMV-seropositive.

This clone came up a few times. The CDR3 region is CASSSRPGTGANTEAFF. The CDR3 DNA follows: TGTGCCAGTAGTTCCAGACCCGGGACAGGAGCGAACACTGAAGCTTTCTTT. This rearrangement joins TRBV19 to TRBJ1-1, with 8 bases identical to TRBD1. V was pared by 5 bases and J by 1 base, with 12 bases of the junction left unmatched. Germline loops: CDR1 LNHDA, CDR2 SQIVND (reference sequence). CDR3 length: 17 amino acids.

The chain employs TRBV6-5 and TRBJ2-7, with 8 bases matching TRBD2. J was trimmed by 7 bases and V by 2 bases; bases with no gene match: 10. CDR3 length equals 15 residues. Germline V gene data show CDR1 as MNHEY and CDR2 as SVGAGI. CDR3 region: CASSYGFSGVGEQYF. The CDR3 DNA is TGTGCCAGCAGTTACGGCTTTAGCGGGGTCGGTGAGCAGTACTTC.

The table lists this clone with a few counts. The chain links TRBV7-9 to TRBJ2-1, with 7 bases matching TRBD1. Germline trimming cut 5 bases from V and 7 bases from J; bases unmatched to any gene: 14. CDR1 and CDR2 (germline): SEHNR, FQNEAQ (reference sequence). There are 16 residues in the CDR3. The CDR3 loop is CASSGRTGSSANEQFF. In DNA form, the CDR3 reads TGTGCCAGCAGCGGGCGGACAGGTTCCTCTGCTAATGAGCAGTTCTTC.

This clone was seen only a few times. V gene TRBV4-1 combines with J gene TRBJ2-7; TRBD1 matches 7 bases. Germline V lookup: CDR1 MGHRA, CDR2 YSYEKL. The CDR3 is 16 amino acids. J was trimmed by 0 bases and V by 0 bases; bases with no gene match: 5. In DNA form, the CDR3 reads TGCGCCAGCAGCCAAGAACCGGGACAGTACTCCTACGAGCAGTACTTC. It encodes CASSQEPGQYSYEQYF.

The genes are TRBV2 and TRBJ2-7, with 7 bases fitting TRBD2. The CDR3 runs to 15 residues. Unmatched junction bases numbered 8, after V lost 3 bases and J lost 3 bases. Germline CDR1 is SNHLY and CDR2 is FYNNEI. The DNA of the CDR3 is TGTGCCAGCAGTGATGGGGCTAGCGGAAACTACGAGCAGTACTTC. This sequence encodes CASSDGASGNYEQYF.

This clone was observed a few times. This sequence joins TRBV5-4 and TRBJ1-2, with D unclear. Trimming pared 5 bases from V and 2 bases from J, leaving 7 bases between. CDR1 and CDR2 (germline): SGHNT, YYREEE (reference sequence). The CDR3 spans 12 residues. The CDR3 spells CASREANYGYTF. CDR3 bases: TGTGCCAGCAGGGAGGCCAACTATGGCTACACCTTC.

This clone appeared a few times. The chain combines TRBV9 with TRBJ2-3, with D uncertain. Germline V gene lookup returns CDR1 SGDLS and CDR2 YYNGEE. The CDR3 is 12 amino acids. The ends were cut back, 3 bases at V and 2 bases at J, with 4 bases in the middle. The CDR3 DNA is TGTGCCAGCAGCGCCTACACAGATACGCAGTATTTT. Residues: CASSAYTDTQYF.

There are a few counts of this clone. V and J are TRBV2 and TRBJ1-5; 7 positions agree with TRBD1. The CDR3 contains 16 residues. CDR1 and CDR2 from the germline V gene are SNHLY and FYNNEI. V lost 5 bases and J lost 4; bases outside the gene matches: 11. This CDR3 is CASSRRPGTANQPQHF. CDR3 DNA: TGTGCCAGCAGTCGACGCCCCGGGACAGCAAATCAGCCCCAGCATTTT. Full variable domain (rest looked up from reference TRBV2 and TRBJ1-5): EPEVTQTPSHQVTQMGQEVILRCVPISNHLYFYWYRQILGQKVEFLVSFYNNEISEKSEIFDDQFSVERPDGSNFTLKIRSTKLEDSAMYFCASSRRPGTANQPQHFGDGTRLSIL.

The rearrangement joins TRBV5-1 to TRBJ1-2, with D unclear. The CDR3 contains 13 residues. Trimming cost V 3 bases and J 5 bases, with 11 bases left between them. Per germline, CDR1 SGHRS and CDR2 YFSETQ. The CDR3 reads CASSYDMTYGYTF. In DNA form, the CDR3 reads TGCGCCAGCAGCTATGATATGACATATGGCTACACCTTC. Drawing the rest from reference TRBV5-1 and TRBJ1-2, the complete variable domain is KAGVTQTPRYLIKTRGQQVTLSCSPISGHRSVSWYQQTPGQGLQFLFEYFSETQRNKGNFPGRFSGRQFSNSRSEMNVSTLELGDSALYLCASSYDMTYGYTFGSGTRLTVV.

The chain is built from TRBV6-5 and TRBJ2-1; D gene unclear. The CDR3 has 15 amino acids. CDR1 is MNHEY, CDR2 SVGAGI, per germline. V was pared by 6 bases and J by 5 bases, with 17 bases between. Here the CDR3 reads CASRHTNPPNNEQFF. CDR3 nucleotides: TGTGCCAGCAGGCACACCAACCCTCCAAACAATGAGCAGTTCTTC.

The chain carries TRBV5-1 and TRBJ1-4; D is possibly TRBD1 (6 bases). Trimming left V 7 bases short and J 3 bases short, with 16 bases between. This CDR3 is 15 amino acids long. The V gene's germline CDR1 is SGHRS and CDR2 YFSETQ. CDR3 loop: CASQGGRGPNEKLFF. The CDR3 DNA reads TGCGCCAGCCAAGGTGGGCGGGGGCCTAATGAAAAACTGTTTTTT.

In this sample, this clone turned up a few times. CDR3 in DNA: TGCGCCAGCAGCAGGGACACGAGCTCCTATAATTCACCCCTCCACTTT. It is translated as CASSRDTSSYNSPLHF. The rearrangement uses TRBV5-1 and TRBJ1-6; perhaps TRBD1 as D (6 bases). V was clipped by 4 bases and J by 0 bases, with 11 bases between them. CDR3 length: 16 residues. Germline-derived CDR1 and CDR2 are SGHRS and YFSETQ.

This clone showed up just a few times. This chain joins TRBV28 and TRBJ2-1; 10 nucleotides line up with TRBD1. This CDR3 spans 15 amino acids. From germline, CDR1 is MDHEN and CDR2 SYDVKM. V trimming: 5 bases; J trimming: 4 bases; junction bases outside the gene matches: 5. In DNA, the CDR3 is TGTGCCAGCAGTAAACCGGGACAGGGGTACAATGAGCAGTTCTTC. It is translated as CASSKPGQGYNEQFF.

This clone was observed a handful of times. The chain uses TRBV2 and TRBJ2-1; tentative D call: TRBD2 (5 bases). CDR1 SNHLY and CDR2 FYNNEI come from the germline V gene. The CDR3 length is 13 residues. V was shortened by 6 bases and J by 5 bases, with 11 bases between the two germline ends. CDR3 in amino acids: CASRDYFDNEQFF. CDR3 coding DNA: TGTGCCAGCAGAGACTACTTTGACAATGAGCAGTTCTTC. Combining the CDR3 with reference TRBV2 and TRBJ2-1 gives the whole variable domain EPEVTQTPSHQVTQMGQEVILRCVPISNHLYFYWYRQILGQKVEFLVSFYNNEISEKSEIFDDQFSVERPDGSNFTLKIRSTKLEDSAMYFCASRDYFDNEQFFGPGTRLTVL.

The gene calls are TRBV4-3 and TRBJ2-3; 12 bases match TRBD2. The V gene end was trimmed by 8 bases and the J gene end by 2 bases; junction bases not matched to a gene: 5. The length of the CDR3 is 15 residues. CDR1 LGHNA and CDR2 YSLEER come from the germline V gene. CDR3 residues: CASGGTSGLTDTQYF. CDR3 in DNA: TGCGCCAGCGGAGGGACTAGCGGGCTCACAGATACGCAGTATTTT.

The table lists this clone with a few counts. The chain uses TRBV4-2 and TRBJ1-1; no clear D. The CDR3 consists of 15 residues. Between the trimmed V and J ends, which lost 4 bases and 0 bases, there was a span of 12 bases. Germline V CDR1 and CDR2: LGHNA, YNFKEQ. CDR3 DNA sequence: TGTGCCAGCAGCCGTCGGTCCATCCTGAACACTGAAGCTTTCTTT. It specifies CASSRRSILNTEAFF.

The chain combines TRBV29-1 with TRBJ2-5; tentatively, D is TRBD2 (5 bases). This CDR3 comprises 12 residues. V was clipped by 4 bases and J by 5 bases, with 11 bases between them. Germline V gene sequence: CDR1 SQVTM, CDR2 ANQGSEA. CDR3 sequence: CSVVGSSETQYF. In DNA, the CDR3 is TGCAGCGTTGTTGGGAGTTCGGAGACCCAGTACTTC.

The rearrangement uses TRBV18 and TRBJ2-1, with TRBD1 matching over 9 bases. Germline V gives CDR1 KGHSH, CDR2 LQKENI. V lost 3 bases to trimming and J lost 5 bases; unmatched junction nucleotides: 11. This CDR3 contains 17 residues. The CDR3 is CASSPRRDRESDNEQFF. The CDR3 DNA sequence: TGTGCCAGCTCACCGCGTAGGGACAGGGAGTCCGACAATGAGCAGTTCTTC.

J is TRBJ1-1 and V is TRBV5-1; possibly TRBD1 for D (5 bases). Trimming pared 5 bases from V and 1 base from J, leaving 9 bases between. Germline CDR1 reads SGHRS; CDR2 reads YFSETQ. This CDR3 contains 13 residues. DNA of the CDR3: TGCGCCAGCAGTTTCACAGGGAACACTGAAGCTTTCTTT. It encodes CASSFTGNTEAFF. Full variable domain (rest looked up from reference TRBV5-1 and TRBJ1-1): KAGVTQTPRYLIKTRGQQVTLSCSPISGHRSVSWYQQTPGQGLQFLFEYFSETQRNKGNFPGRFSGRQFSNSRSEMNVSTLELGDSALYLCASSFTGNTEAFFGQGTRLTVV.

A few counts support this clone. V and J are TRBV28 and TRBJ2-2, with 8 positions matching TRBD1. The CDR3 has 14 residues. Germline lookup yields CDR1 MDHEN and CDR2 SYDVKM. Losses at the gene ends were 6 bases for V and 9 bases for J; bases not matched to a gene: 9. The DNA of the CDR3 is TGTGCCAGCAGCCCCGGGACAGGCTACCGGGAGCTGTTTTTT. This encodes CASSPGTGYRELFF. Together with reference TRBV28 and TRBJ2-2, the CDR3 gives the full variable domain: DVKVTQSSRYLVKRTGEKVFLECVQDMDHENMFWYRQDPGLGLRLIYFSYDVKMKEKGDIPEGYSVSREKKERFSLILESASTNQTSMYLCASSPGTGYRELFFGEGSRLTVL.

The V and J genes are TRBV10-3 and TRBJ2-3; 10 bases map to TRBD2. CDR1 and CDR2 (germline): ENHRY, SYGVKD. The CDR3 loop spans 15 amino acids. Germline trimming cut 11 bases from V and 4 bases from J; bases unmatched to any gene: 12. The CDR3 is CASHGVAGGADTQYF. CDR3 sequence (DNA): TGTGCCTCACACGGGGTAGCGGGGGGTGCAGATACGCAGTATTTT.

This clone was counted a few times. This chain uses TRBV30 with TRBJ2-1; D perhaps matches TRBD2 (7 bases). Germline assignment: CDR1 GTSNPN and CDR2 SVGIG (reference sequence). The CDR3 spans 14 residues. Trimming removed 3 bases from V and 7 bases from J, with 16 bases in between. CDR3 loop: CAWRRGRAENEQFF. In DNA form, the CDR3 reads TGTGCCTGGAGGAGGGGGAGGGCCGAGAATGAGCAGTTCTTC.

This chain links TRBV6-6 with TRBJ2-7; possibly TRBD1 for D (7 bases). CDR3 length: 15 residues. The V and J ends lost 6 bases and 2 bases respectively, with 17 bases between them. CDR1 is MNHNY and CDR2 is SVGAGI in the germline V gene (reference sequence). The CDR3 protein is CASRAQGGPTYEQYF. For the CDR3, the DNA is TGTGCCAGCAGGGCCCAGGGGGGCCCTACCTACGAGCAGTACTTC.

This clone was seen a few times. J is TRBJ1-6 and V is TRBV7-9, with D possibly being TRBD1 (6 bases). Trimming left V 5 bases short and J 6 bases short, with 14 bases between. CDR3 length: 15 residues. Germline V CDR1 and CDR2: SEHNR, FQNEAQ (reference sequence). The CDR3 DNA sequence: TGTGCCAGCAGCCCACCGGACAGACCTAATTCACCCCTCCACTTT. Amino acid sequence: CASSPPDRPNSPLHF.